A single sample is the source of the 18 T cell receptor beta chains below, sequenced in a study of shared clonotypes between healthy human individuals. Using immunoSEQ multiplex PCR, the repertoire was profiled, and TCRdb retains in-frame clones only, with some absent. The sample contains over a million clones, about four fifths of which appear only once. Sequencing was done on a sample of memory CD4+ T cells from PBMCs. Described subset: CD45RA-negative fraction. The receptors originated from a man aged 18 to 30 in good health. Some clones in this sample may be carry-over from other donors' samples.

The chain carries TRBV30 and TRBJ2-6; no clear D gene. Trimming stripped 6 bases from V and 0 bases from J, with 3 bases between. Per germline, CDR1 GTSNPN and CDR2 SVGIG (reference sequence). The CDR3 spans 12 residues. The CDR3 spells CACPSGANVLTF. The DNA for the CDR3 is TGTGCCTGCCCCTCTGGGGCCAACGTCCTGACTTTC.

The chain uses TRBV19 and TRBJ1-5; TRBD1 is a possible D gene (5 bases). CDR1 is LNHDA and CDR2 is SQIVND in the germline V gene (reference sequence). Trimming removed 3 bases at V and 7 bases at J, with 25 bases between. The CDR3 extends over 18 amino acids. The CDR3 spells CASSIPRGREGFFQPQHF. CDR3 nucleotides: TGTGCCAGTAGTATTCCCCGCGGCAGGGAGGGCTTCTTCCAGCCCCAGCATTTT.

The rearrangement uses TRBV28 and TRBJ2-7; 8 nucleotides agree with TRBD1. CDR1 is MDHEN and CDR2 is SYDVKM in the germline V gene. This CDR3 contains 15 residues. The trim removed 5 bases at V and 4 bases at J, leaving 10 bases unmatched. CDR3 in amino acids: CASSDTGQGGYEQYF. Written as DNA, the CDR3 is TGTGCCAGCAGTGACACCGGACAGGGAGGATACGAGCAGTACTTC.

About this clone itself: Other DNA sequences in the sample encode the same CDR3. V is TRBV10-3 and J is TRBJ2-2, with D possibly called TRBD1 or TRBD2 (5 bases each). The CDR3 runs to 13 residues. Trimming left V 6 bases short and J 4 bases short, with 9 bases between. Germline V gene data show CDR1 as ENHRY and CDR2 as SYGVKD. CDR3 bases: TGTGCCATCAGGAGGGGTGGCACCGGGGAGCTGTTTTTT. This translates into CAIRRGGTGELFF.

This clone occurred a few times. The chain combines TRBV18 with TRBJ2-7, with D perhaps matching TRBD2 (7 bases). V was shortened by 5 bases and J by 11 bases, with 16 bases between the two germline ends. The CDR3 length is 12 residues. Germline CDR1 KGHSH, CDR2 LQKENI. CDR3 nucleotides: TGTGCCAGCTCATCTGCGGCGGGGGACAAGTACTTC. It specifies CASSSAAGDKYF.

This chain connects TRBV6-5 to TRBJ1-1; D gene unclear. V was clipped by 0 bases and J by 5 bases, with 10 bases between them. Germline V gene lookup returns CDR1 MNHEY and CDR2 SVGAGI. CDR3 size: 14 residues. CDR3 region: CASSYSILGTEAFF. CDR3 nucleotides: TGTGCCAGCAGTTACTCGATTTTGGGGACTGAAGCTTTCTTT.

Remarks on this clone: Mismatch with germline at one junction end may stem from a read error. For the CDR3, the DNA is TGCAGCGTCCAAGCCGCAGAGTCCCAGTACTTC. Translation gives CSVQAAESQYF. The chain is built from TRBV29-1 and TRBJ2-5; D not resolved. The CDR3 extends over 11 amino acids. Germline values: CDR1 SQVTM, CDR2 ANQGSEA.

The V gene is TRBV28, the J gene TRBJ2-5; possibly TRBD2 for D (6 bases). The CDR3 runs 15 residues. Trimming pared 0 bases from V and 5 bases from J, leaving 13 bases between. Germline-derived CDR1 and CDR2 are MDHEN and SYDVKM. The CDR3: CASSLWSLAKETQYF. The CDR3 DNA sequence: TGTGCCAGCAGTTTATGGTCCCTAGCGAAGGAGACCCAGTACTTC.

CDR3: CASSLQGIGTGELFF. CDR3 sequence (DNA): TGTGCCAGCAGTTTGCAGGGAATTGGAACCGGGGAGCTGTTTTTT. V and J are TRBV27 and TRBJ2-2; D is possibly TRBD1 (5 bases). Trimming took 3 bases from V and 5 from J, leaving 13 bases between them. This CDR3 comprises 15 residues. Per germline, CDR1 MNHEY and CDR2 SMNVEV (reference sequence).

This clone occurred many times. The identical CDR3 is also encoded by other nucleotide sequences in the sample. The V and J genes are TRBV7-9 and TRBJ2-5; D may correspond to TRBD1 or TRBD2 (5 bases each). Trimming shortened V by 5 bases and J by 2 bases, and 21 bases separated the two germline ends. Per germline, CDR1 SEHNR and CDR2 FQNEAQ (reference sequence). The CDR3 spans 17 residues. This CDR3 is CASSPTGWGTLQETQYF. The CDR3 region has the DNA TGTGCCAGCAGCCCCACGGGGTGGGGCACCCTTCAAGAGACCCAGTACTTC. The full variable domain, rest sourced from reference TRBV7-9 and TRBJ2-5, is DTGVSQNPRHKITKRGQNVTFRCDPISEHNRLYWYRQTLGQGPEFLTYFQNEAQLEKSRLLSDRFSAERPKGSFSTLEIQRTEQGDSAMYLCASSPTGWGTLQETQYFGPGTRLLVL.

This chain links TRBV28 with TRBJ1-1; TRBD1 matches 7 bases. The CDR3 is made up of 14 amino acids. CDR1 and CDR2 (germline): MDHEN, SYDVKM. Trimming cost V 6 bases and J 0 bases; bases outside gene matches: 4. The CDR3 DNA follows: TGTGCCAGCAGACGGGACAGTTTGAACACTGAAGCTTTCTTT. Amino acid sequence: CASRRDSLNTEAFF.

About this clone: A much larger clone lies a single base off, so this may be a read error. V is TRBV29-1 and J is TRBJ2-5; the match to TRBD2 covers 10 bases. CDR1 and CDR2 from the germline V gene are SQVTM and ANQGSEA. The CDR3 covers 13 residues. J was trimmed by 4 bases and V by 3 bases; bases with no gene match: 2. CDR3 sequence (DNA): TGCAGCGTTGAGCGACTAGCGGGAGAGACCCAGTACTTC. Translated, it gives CSVERLAGETQYF.

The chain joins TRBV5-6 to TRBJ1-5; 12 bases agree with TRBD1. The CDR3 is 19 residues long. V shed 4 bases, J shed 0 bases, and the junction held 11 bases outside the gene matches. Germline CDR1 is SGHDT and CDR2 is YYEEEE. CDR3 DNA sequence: TGTGCCAGCAGCCCCCGGGACAGGGGGCGCGGGAATAGCAATCAGCCCCAGCATTTT. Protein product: CASSPRDRGRGNSNQPQHF.

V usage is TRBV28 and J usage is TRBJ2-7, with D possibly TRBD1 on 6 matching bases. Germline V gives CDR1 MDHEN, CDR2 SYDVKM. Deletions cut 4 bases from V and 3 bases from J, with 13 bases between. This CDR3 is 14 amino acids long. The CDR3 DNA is TGTGCCAGCAGTTCCCAGGCACAGGGCTACGAGCAGTACTTC. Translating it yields CASSSQAQGYEQYF.

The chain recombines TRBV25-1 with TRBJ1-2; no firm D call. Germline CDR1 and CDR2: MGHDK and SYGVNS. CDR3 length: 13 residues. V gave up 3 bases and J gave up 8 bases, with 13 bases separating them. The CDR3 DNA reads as TGTGCCAGCAGTGATAATTTGAGGCGAGGCTACACCTTC. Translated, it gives CASSDNLRRGYTF.

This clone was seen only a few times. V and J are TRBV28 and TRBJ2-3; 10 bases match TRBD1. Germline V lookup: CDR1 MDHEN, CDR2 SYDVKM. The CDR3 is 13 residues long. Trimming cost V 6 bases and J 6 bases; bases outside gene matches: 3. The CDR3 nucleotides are TGTGCCAGCAGCGGGGACAGGGGCGATACGCAGTATTTT. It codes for CASSGDRGDTQYF.

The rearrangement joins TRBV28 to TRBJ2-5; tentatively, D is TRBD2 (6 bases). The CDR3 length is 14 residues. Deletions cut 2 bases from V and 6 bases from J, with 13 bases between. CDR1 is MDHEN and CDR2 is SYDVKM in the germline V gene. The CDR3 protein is CASSLRTRDKTQYF. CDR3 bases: TGTGCCAGCAGTTTACGGACGCGGGATAAGACCCAGTACTTC.

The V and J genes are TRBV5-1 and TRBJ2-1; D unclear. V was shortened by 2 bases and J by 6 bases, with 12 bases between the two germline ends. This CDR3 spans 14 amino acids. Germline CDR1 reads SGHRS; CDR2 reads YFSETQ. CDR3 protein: CASSFGIEANEQFF. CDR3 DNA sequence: TGCGCCAGCAGCTTTGGGATCGAGGCCAATGAGCAGTTCTTC.